This T cell receptor (beta chain) was captured by sequencing in a study of CXCR3-negative and CXCR3-positive naive CD8 T cells. Study-wide results and limits: Researchers reported similar TRBV-TRBJ usage in naive CXCR3-negative and CXCR3-positive cells, though memory differed. Naive subsets did not differ in surface CD5, and the authors estimated TCR strength using properties of the TRB CDR3. Memory CD8+ T cell repertoires were far less diverse than both naive subsets.

Worth noting for this clonotype: Antigen unknown.

Naivety in CD8+ T cells corresponded to a CD45RO-CCR7+CD27+CD95- phenotype. The CDR3 contains 16 residues. CDR1 and CDR2 from the germline V gene are DFQATT and SNEGSKA (reference sequence). UMI-tagged TRB cDNA libraries were built via 5' RACE. TCRdb reprocessed the 5' RACE reads, with one entry per CDR3 protein and no DNA. The sample holds 70,000 to 95,000 distinct CDR3 sequences. The clonotype was recovered from a human donor in good health. Some clones in this sample may be carry-over from other donors' samples. The chain carries TRBV20-1 and TRBJ2-7; TCRdb names TRBD2, which stays unverified in the absence of DNA. The source material was naive CXCR3- CD8+ T cells from blood. Described subset: CD45RO-CCR7+CD27+CD95- naive CD8+ T cells lacking CXCR3 (TNR3-). The CDR3 loop reads CSATSPRLAGVGEQYF.